These 7 T cell receptor beta chains share one sample of origin, sequenced in a study of cytomegalovirus exposure and HLA in healthy donors. The PCR contained 60 Vbeta and 13 Jbeta primers. The data were produced by immunoSEQ multiplex PCR, yet TCRdb's version contains in-frame clones alone and is incomplete. Here the sample spans more than 95,000 clones, 60% to 75% being singletons. The sequencing input was PBMCs. These receptors all come from a female donor in good health and CMV-seropositive.

The chain combines TRBV4-3 with TRBJ2-3; 11 positions agree with TRBD2. The germline gives CDR1 LGHNA, CDR2 YSLEER. The V segment lost 3 bases and the J segment 1 base; nucleotides outside the gene matches: 0. The CDR3 loop spans 15 amino acids. For the CDR3, the DNA is TGCGCCAGCAGCCAGGGACTAGCGGGCACAGATACGCAGTATTTT. Protein product: CASSQGLAGTDTQYF.

The chain combines TRBV28 with TRBJ2-7, with a tentative D call TRBD2 (5 bases). Trimming pared 6 bases from V and 6 bases from J, leaving 15 bases between. This CDR3 is 13 amino acids long. CDR1 MDHEN and CDR2 SYDVKM come from the germline V gene. The CDR3 DNA reads TGTGCCAGCAGCAAAGGACTGATTGTCGAGCAGTACTTC. As protein: CASSKGLIVEQYF.

V usage is TRBV27 and J usage is TRBJ1-6; maybe TRBD1 (5 bases). Between the trimmed V and J ends, which lost 2 bases and 11 bases, there was a span of 10 bases. This CDR3 has 13 amino acids. The germline V gene has CDR1 MNHEY and CDR2 SMNVEV (reference sequence). The CDR3 sequence is CASSLPTGAPLHF. CDR3 DNA: TGTGCCAGCAGTTTACCGACGGGGGCACCCCTCCACTTT.

The chain recombines TRBV6-5 with TRBJ2-7; no reliable D call. CDR1 MNHEY and CDR2 SVGAGI come from the germline V gene. The CDR3 consists of 15 residues. V lost 2 bases to trimming and J lost 3 bases, with 14 bases between them. The CDR3 DNA reads as TGTGCCAGCAGTTACGTACCAGGTGACCGCTACGAGCAGTACTTC. Residues: CASSYVPGDRYEQYF.

The count of this clone is one. This rearrangement joins TRBV25-1 to TRBJ2-2; D perhaps matches TRBD2 (6 bases). Germline lookup yields CDR1 MGHDK and CDR2 SYGVNS. Trimming took off 4 bases at V and 13 bases at J, with 16 bases between the two ends. There are 13 residues in the CDR3. CDR3 amino acids: CASSVSPSETLFF. Here the CDR3 DNA reads TGTGCCAGCAGTGTGTCTCCTAGCGAGACGCTGTTTTTT.

The chain links TRBV7-9 to TRBJ1-6; 8 positions agree with TRBD1. Germline V gene data show CDR1 as SEHNR and CDR2 as FQNEAQ (reference sequence). This CDR3 is 13 amino acids long. After removal of 1 base from V and 12 bases from J, the junction contained 2 bases not matched to a gene. The CDR3 is CASSLDGQGPLHF. CDR3 DNA: TGTGCCAGCAGCTTAGACGGACAGGGACCCCTCCACTTT.

Comments on this clone: One junction end does not reproduce the germline sequence, and a read error may be involved. J is TRBJ2-2 and V is TRBV7-7, with 9 bases that match TRBD1. CDR1 and CDR2 from the germline V gene are SSHAT and FNYEAQ (reference sequence). CDR3 length: 15 amino acids. The CDR3 is CASSPQGADTGELFF. The CDR3, as DNA: TGTGCTAGCAGCCCACAGGGGGCGGACACCGGGGAGCTGTTTTTT.